This TCR beta chain was documented in a study of blood T cell repertoires in COVID-19. About the study: Spain, Italy and the United States supplied samples that represented acute and convalescent COVID-19. Sources were T cells, B-cell-depleted T cells, or PBMCs; the material itself was cDNA or gDNA.

The trim removed 6 bases at V and 4 bases at J, leaving 4 bases unmatched. This CDR3 has 13 amino acids. CDR1 is SQVTM and CDR2 is ANQGSEA in the germline V gene. Original processing methods: Nucleated cell counts were estimated from reference gene primer amplification. The data were produced by immunoSEQ multiplex PCR, yet TCRdb's version contains in-frame clones alone and is incomplete. That table furnishes V, J and clone size, whereas the DNA furnished D and trimming. Here the sample spans roughly 250,000 clones, roughly 86% being singletons. This chain links TRBV29-1 with TRBJ2-3; 10 bases align to TRBD2. The sequence was obtained from a middle-aged man who had recovered from COVID-19. Sequenced input: peripheral blood. The CDR3 here is CSVSGRASDTQYF. The CDR3 coding sequence is TGCAGCGTCAGCGGGAGGGCCTCAGATACGCAGTATTTT.